This record looks at one T cell receptor (beta chain) sequence and its context. Its antigen is not identified. The data are from a study of T-cell memory formation after mild COVID-19. Study-wide results and limits: Clones that contracted from day 15 to 85 were balanced CD4/CD8, while later expanders leaned CD4+.

Trimming shortened V by 4 bases and J by 4 bases, and 12 bases separated the two germline ends. This CDR3 has 14 residues. Germline CDR1 reads SGHRS; CDR2 reads YFSETQ. TCRdb re-analysed the 5' RACE reads in MiXCR, keeping a single row per CDR3 protein. The table has about 340,000 distinct CDR3 sequences, under 15% seen once. The chain couples TRBV5-1 to TRBJ1-3; the D is unclear. The sequenced sample consisted of PBMCs or a T cell subset sorted from them (not recorded which). This clonotype originated in a man aged 18 to 30 who had mild COVID-19 (a few samples of this study predate the infection). Cell type and time point are not known. This CDR3 reads CASSPDPEGNTIYF. CDR3 DNA sequence: TGCGCCAGCAGCCCGGACCCTGAGGGAAACACCATATATTTT.